The 21 T cell receptor beta chains reported below all come from one sample, sequenced in a study of molecular identifiers for immune sequencing clone quantification (dated 2018 in TCRdb). The protocol used for the library was PCR. For sequencing, a NextSeq 500 was employed. TCRdb passed the public sequencing reads through fastp at Q25 and MiXCR, retaining productive beta sequences. Records with the same CDR3 protein are collapsed into one entry carrying the most frequent genes and DNA. In all, the sample holds approximately 590,000 distinct CDR3 sequences, and approximately 24% of those were seen once. Clones ranked in the top ten supply 0.78% of the sample. Sequencing was performed on naive CD8+ T cells from blood, with Jurkat cell RNA spiked in. The cell subset or site label on this specimen signifies: FACS-sorted CD8+CD4-CCR7+CD45RA+ naive T cells. These receptors were obtained from a human donor in good health. Some libraries in this study had Jurkat cell RNA spiked in.

With regard to this clonotype: This could be a read error, since a much larger clone is one nucleotide away. The chain has TRBV14 and TRBJ1-1; no definite D call. Germline CDR1 SGHDN, CDR2 FVKESK. The CDR3 spans 15 residues. Trimming took off 0 bases at V and 1 base at J, with 9 bases between the two ends. CDR3 sequence (DNA): TGTGCCAGCAGCCAAGAGGGAGTATGGAACACTGAAGCTTTCTTT. It specifies CASSQEGVWNTEAFF.

A few counts support this clonotype. At one boundary the junction diverges from the germline segment, which might be a read error. V usage is TRBV7-9 and J usage is TRBJ1-1; tentatively, D is TRBD1 (6 bases). CDR3 length: 11 amino acids. Germline V lookup: CDR1 SEHNR, CDR2 FQNEAQ (reference sequence). As DNA, the CDR3 is TGTGCCAGCGGCTTAGGGGGTGAAGCTTTCTTT. Residues: CASGLGGEAFF. The full variable domain, in which reference TRBV7-9 and TRBJ1-1 provide the parts outside the CDR3, is DTGVSQNPRHKITKRGQNVTFRCDPISEHNRLYWYRQTLGQGPEFLTYFQNEAQLEKSRLLSDRFSAERPKGSFSTLEIQRTEQGDSAMYLCASGLGGEAFFGQGTRLTVV.

The V and J genes are TRBV29-1 and TRBJ2-1; TRBD2 matches 9 bases. Germline V gives CDR1 SQVTM, CDR2 ANQGSEA. With 8 bases clipped from V and 7 bases from J, the junction kept 12 bases outside the gene matches. The CDR3 extends over 14 amino acids. The CDR3 bases are TGCAGCTCCCAAGGTAGCGGGAGTTCAAATGAGCAGTTCTTC. Translating gives CSSQGSGSSNEQFF.

This clonotype was counted at least ten times. The chain has TRBV6-5 and TRBJ2-7; tentatively, D is TRBD2 (5 bases). CDR3 size: 13 residues. V lost 1 base to trimming and J lost 6 bases, with 10 bases between them. In germline, CDR1 is MNHEY, CDR2 SVGAGI. CDR3 residues: CASSYWVSGEQYF. For the CDR3, the DNA is TGTGCCAGCAGTTACTGGGTCAGCGGCGAGCAGTACTTC.

The chain carries TRBV27 and TRBJ2-7; D is unresolved. V was trimmed by 0 bases and J by 0 bases, leaving 9 bases between them. The germline V gene encodes CDR1 MNHEY and CDR2 SMNVEV (reference sequence). The CDR3 loop spans 15 amino acids. As DNA, the CDR3 is TGTGCCAGCAGTTTATCGGGCAGCAACTCCTACGAGCAGTACTTC. Translating gives CASSLSGSNSYEQYF.

This clonotype was counted many times. This chain links TRBV4-3 with TRBJ2-7; tentatively, D is TRBD1 or TRBD2 (5 bases each). V lost 0 bases and J lost 3, with 12 bases in between. Germline CDR1 reads LGHNA; CDR2 reads YSLEER. The CDR3 covers 15 residues. The CDR3 reads CASSQEGRSDYEQYF. CDR3 DNA: TGCGCCAGCAGCCAAGAGGGACGCAGCGACTACGAGCAGTACTTC.

The rearrangement uses TRBV7-9 and TRBJ2-2, with 9 bases that match TRBD1. The germline V gene encodes CDR1 SEHNR and CDR2 FQNEAQ (reference sequence). V lost 5 bases, J lost 6 bases, and 4 bases stayed unmatched. This CDR3 is built from 14 residues. The CDR3 sequence is CASSAGQGAGELFF. As DNA, the CDR3 is TGTGCCAGCAGCGCGGGACAGGGTGCCGGGGAGCTGTTTTTT.

This clonotype was seen a handful of times. The CDR3 loop reads CASSPSLVPAYGYTF. The DNA for the CDR3 is TGTGCCAGCAGTCCATCTCTGGTCCCGGCCTATGGCTACACCTTC. The chain links TRBV12-3 or TRBV12-4 to TRBJ1-2; D is ambiguous. Trimming pared 5 bases from V and 4 bases from J, leaving 17 bases between. The CDR3 has 15 residues.

Remarks on this clonotype: No conserved phenylalanine or tryptophan ends this CDR3, so it is likely a read error. V and J are TRBV5-3 and TRBJ2-7; possible D gene TRBD1, 5 bases. TRBV5-3 is an ORF for which the function is uncertain. The CDR3 length is 15 residues. CDR3 residues: CASSWDVGAGYEQYS. The CDR3 DNA reads TGTGCCAGCAGCTGGGATGTTGGGGCTGGGTACGAGCAGTACTCC.

In this sample, this clonotype turned up a few times. The chain uses TRBV14 and TRBJ2-1; TRBD2 aligns across 9 bases. Germline V gives CDR1 SGHDN, CDR2 FVKESK. This CDR3 is 15 amino acids long. V shed 1 base, J shed 6 bases, and the junction held 4 bases outside the gene matches. The CDR3 DNA reads TGTGCCAGCAGCCAAGTAGCGGGAGTTTTCAATGAGCAGTTCTTC. Translation: CASSQVAGVFNEQFF.

A single count supports this clonotype. This may come from a read error, since a much larger clone is one base off. CDR3 DNA sequence: TGTGCCAGCAGGGCTCACGGGGGGGCCTCCTACGAGCAGTACTTC. As protein: CASRAHGGASYEQYF. This rearrangement joins TRBV7-9 to TRBJ2-7, with TRBD2 matching 8 bases. J gave up 0 bases and V 6 bases, and 7 bases lay outside the gene matches. Looked up from germline, CDR1 is SEHNR and CDR2 is FQNEAQ (reference sequence). This CDR3 comprises 15 residues.

This clonotype was observed a handful of times. V gene TRBV11-3 combines with J gene TRBJ1-2; D gene unclear. Germline V gene sequence: CDR1 SGHNT, CDR2 YENEEA. This CDR3 spans 10 amino acids. The CDR3 here is CAIGNYGYTF. The CDR3, as DNA: TGTGCTATCGGAAACTATGGCTACACCTTC.

The chain uses TRBV24-1 and TRBJ2-1; possible D gene TRBD1, 6 bases. The germline V gene encodes CDR1 KGHDR and CDR2 SFDVKD. This CDR3 contains 12 residues. The ends were cut back, 3 bases at V and 12 bases at J, with 11 bases in the middle. CDR3 loop: CATSDVDRMQFF. DNA of the CDR3: TGTGCCACCAGTGATGTCGACAGGATGCAGTTCTTC.

V usage is TRBV28 and J usage is TRBJ2-7, with 8 bases that match TRBD1. CDR1 is MDHEN, CDR2 SYDVKM, per germline. The ends lost 5 bases at V and 5 bases at J; junction bases unmatched: 11. The CDR3 sequence is 15 residues long. CDR3 bases: TGTGCCAGCAGTCCATTCCGGACAGGGAACCACGAGCAGTACTTC. It codes for CASSPFRTGNHEQYF.

This clonotype was found a few times. The J gene is TRBJ1-2, the V gene TRBV7-9; D is unclear. The germline V gene encodes CDR1 SEHNR and CDR2 FQNEAQ (reference sequence). V lost 3 bases to trimming and J lost 1 base, with 9 bases between them. The CDR3 sequence is 14 residues long. The CDR3 spells CASSFSGSNYGYTF. Written as DNA, the CDR3 is TGTGCCAGCAGCTTTTCCGGCAGTAACTATGGCTACACCTTC.

This clonotype was seen repeatedly, ten times or more. The chain has TRBV4-1 and TRBJ1-2; 12 bases are shared with TRBD1. CDR3 length equals 18 residues. Germline assignment: CDR1 MGHRA and CDR2 YSYEKL. V lost 0 bases, J lost 4 bases, and 9 bases stayed unmatched. The DNA for the CDR3 is TGCGCCAGCAGCCAAGAATTGGGGACAGGGGGCTGGGGCTATGGCTACACCTTC. This encodes CASSQELGTGGWGYGYTF.

The table lists this clonotype with many counts. V usage is TRBV7-9 and J usage is TRBJ1-4; 8 bases map to TRBD1. Germline V gene lookup returns CDR1 SEHNR and CDR2 FQNEAQ (reference sequence). Trimming at V came to 4 bases and at J to 6 bases, leaving 10 bases not matched to a gene. The CDR3 spans 16 residues. The chain's CDR3 is CASSSITGGLDEKLFF. DNA of the CDR3: TGTGCCAGCAGCTCTATCACAGGGGGGTTGGATGAAAAACTGTTTTTT.

Only a few counts were recorded for this clonotype. V usage is TRBV27 and J usage is TRBJ1-6; D is perhaps TRBD1 (5 bases). The CDR3 length is 16 residues. From germline, CDR1 is MNHEY and CDR2 SMNVEV (reference sequence). V shed 0 bases and J shed 13 bases, with 19 bases lying between them. Written as DNA, the CDR3 is TGTGCCAGCAGTTTATCGGGGCAGGGCCCTTTGTATCCCCTCCACTTT. It encodes CASSLSGQGPLYPLHF.

The chain combines TRBV6-5 with TRBJ2-2, with D perhaps matching TRBD2 (6 bases). V gave up 0 bases and J gave up 5 bases, with 16 bases separating them. In germline, CDR1 is MNHEY, CDR2 SVGAGI. This CDR3 is 17 amino acids long. The CDR3 loop is CASSYSMSGRGTGELFF. CDR3 nucleotide sequence: TGTGCCAGCAGTTACTCGATGTCCGGGAGAGGTACCGGGGAGCTGTTTTTT.

The chain links TRBV27 to TRBJ2-7, with D possibly matching TRBD1 (5 bases). The germline V gene encodes CDR1 MNHEY and CDR2 SMNVEV (reference sequence). Between the trimmed V and J ends, which lost 1 base and 5 bases, there was a span of 15 bases. The CDR3 loop spans 15 amino acids. CDR3 amino acids: CASSLWGRRTDEQYF. The CDR3 DNA reads TGTGCCAGCAGTTTATGGGGCAGGCGAACCGACGAGCAGTACTTC.

The genes are TRBV6-5 and TRBJ1-1; 10 bases are shared with TRBD1. This CDR3 contains 14 residues. The germline V gene has CDR1 MNHEY and CDR2 SVGAGI. V shed 6 bases and J 5 bases; nucleotides not matched to a gene: 6. The CDR3 loop is CASSHPGQGTEAFF. CDR3 coding DNA: TGTGCCAGCAGCCATCCGGGACAGGGGACTGAAGCTTTCTTT.